Each of the 12 T cell receptor beta chains below was sequenced from the same sample in a study of cytomegalovirus exposure and HLA in healthy donors. The PCR used 60 Vbeta and 13 Jbeta primers. Sequencing used immunoSEQ multiplex PCR; TCRdb keeps in-frame clones, though not all of them. The data hold fewer than 250,000 clones, with about four fifths observed a single time. Material: PBMCs. These TCRs come from a male donor in good health and CMV-seropositive.

The chain carries TRBV2 and TRBJ1-5; 7 positions match TRBD1. J was trimmed by 5 bases and V by 4 bases; bases with no gene match: 8. Per the germline V gene, CDR1 is SNHLY and CDR2 is FYNNEI. The length of the CDR3 is 15 residues. The CDR3, as DNA: TGTGCCAGCAGTGGGATCGACAGGGAGGATCAGCCCCAGCATTTT. Translation gives CASSGIDREDQPQHF. The full variable domain, completed using reference TRBV2 and TRBJ1-5, is EPEVTQTPSHQVTQMGQEVILRCVPISNHLYFYWYRQILGQKVEFLVSFYNNEISEKSEIFDDQFSVERPDGSNFTLKIRSTKLEDSAMYFCASSGIDREDQPQHFGDGTRLSIL.

This clone is a singleton in its sample. The chain's CDR3 is CASSLDTYGYTF. The DNA for the CDR3 is TGTGCCAGCAGCCTTGACACCTATGGCTACACCTTC. The rearrangement uses TRBV7-2 and TRBJ1-2; D call uncertain. Trimming removed 5 bases at V and 4 bases at J, with 8 bases between. The CDR3 has 12 amino acids. Looked up from germline, CDR1 is SGHTA and CDR2 is FQGNSA.

The chain has TRBV2 and TRBJ2-7, with D unresolved. Trimming removed 5 bases from V and 4 bases from J, with 9 bases in between. The CDR3 is 12 residues long. CDR1 and CDR2 from the germline V gene are SNHLY and FYNNEI. The CDR3 spells CASSSTVYEQYF. The CDR3 DNA follows: TGTGCCAGCAGTTCTACAGTGTACGAGCAGTACTTC.

This rearrangement joins TRBV27 to TRBJ1-1, with D perhaps matching TRBD1 (6 bases). Germline V gene data show CDR1 as MNHEY and CDR2 as SMNVEV (reference sequence). With 8 bases removed from V and 5 bases from J, the gap between germline ends came to 18 bases. The CDR3 sequence is 14 residues long. CDR3 nucleotides: TGTGCCAGCTCCCTACCTAACAGGGTTACTGAAGCTTTCTTT. This codes for CASSLPNRVTEAFF.

The chain combines TRBV4-3 with TRBJ1-2; TRBD1 is a possible D gene (5 bases). The V gene lost 0 bases and the J gene lost 4 bases, with 18 bases spanning the gap. Germline-derived CDR1 and CDR2 are LGHNA and YSLEER. CDR3 length: 17 amino acids. CDR3 in amino acids: CASSQDARGILPYGYTF. The DNA for the CDR3 is TGCGCCAGCAGCCAAGACGCACGGGGGATCCTACCCTATGGCTACACCTTC.

Written as DNA, the CDR3 is TGTGCCAGCAGCGGGACAGTCGGAAATCAGCCCCAGCATTTT. Protein: CASSGTVGNQPQHF. The V and J genes are TRBV5-8 and TRBJ1-5; TRBD1 matches 7 bases. The CDR3 is 14 amino acids. Germline V CDR1 and CDR2: SGHTS, YDEGEE. J lost 4 bases, V lost 4 bases, and 5 bases had no gene match.

The V gene is TRBV19, the J gene TRBJ2-1; 9 bases map to TRBD2. Germline V CDR1 and CDR2: LNHDA, SQIVND (reference sequence). Unmatched junction bases numbered 5, after V lost 2 bases and J lost 9 bases. CDR3 size: 14 residues. Written as DNA, the CDR3 is TGTGCCAGTAGTATAAGGCGGGAGGGCACTGAGCAGTTCTTC. It encodes CASSIRREGTEQFF.

CDR3: CATSRAAGTADTQYF. The CDR3, as DNA: TGTGCCACCAGCAGAGCGGCAGGAACGGCAGATACGCAGTATTTT. This chain connects TRBV15 to TRBJ2-3; D is undetermined. The CDR3 loop spans 15 amino acids. Trimming left V 1 base short and J 4 bases short, with 12 bases between. Germline CDR1 reads LNHNV; CDR2 reads YYDKDF (reference sequence).

The chain joins TRBV4-3 to TRBJ1-4, with 7 positions matching TRBD1. Germline values: CDR1 LGHNA, CDR2 YSLEER. This CDR3 contains 16 residues. Germline trimming cut 3 bases from V and 5 bases from J; bases unmatched to any gene: 9. The CDR3 nucleotides are TGCGCCAGCAGCCAGAACGACAGGGCCTCCAATGAAAAACTGTTTTTT. Its protein product is CASSQNDRASNEKLFF.

This clone was recorded only once. CDR3 sequence (DNA): TGTGCCAGCAGCGAGGCGCAGCGGGGGGGCTCCTACAATGAGCAGTTCTTC. Its protein is CASSEAQRGGSYNEQFF. The chain employs TRBV9 and TRBJ2-1; 10 bases are shared with TRBD2. The germline gives CDR1 SGDLS, CDR2 YYNGEE. The CDR3 consists of 17 residues. V lost 3 bases, J lost 0 bases, and 6 bases stayed unmatched.

This clone turned up a few times. V usage is TRBV29-1 and J usage is TRBJ1-1; D unclear. The CDR3 has 13 amino acids. The V gene lost 8 bases and the J gene lost 4 bases, with 17 bases spanning the gap. Germline CDR1 SQVTM, CDR2 ANQGSEA. The CDR3 is CSSTEFRGTEAFF. CDR3 DNA sequence: TGCAGCTCCACCGAGTTTCGAGGCACTGAAGCTTTCTTT. Full variable domain (missing parts from reference TRBV29-1 and TRBJ1-1): SAVISQKPSRDICQRGTSLTIQCQVDSQVTMMFWYRQQPGQSLTLIATANQGSEATYESGFVIDKFPISRPNLTFSTLTVSNMSPEDSSIYLCSSTEFRGTEAFFGQGTRLTVV.

The rearrangement joins TRBV7-2 to TRBJ1-5; 7 bases match TRBD1. From germline, CDR1 is SGHTA and CDR2 FQGNSA. J gave up 2 bases and V 2 bases, and 3 bases lay outside the gene matches. This CDR3 is 15 amino acids long. The CDR3 DNA sequence: TGTGCCAGCAGCTTAACCACAGGGGGCAATCAGCCCCAGCATTTT. As protein: CASSLTTGGNQPQHF.